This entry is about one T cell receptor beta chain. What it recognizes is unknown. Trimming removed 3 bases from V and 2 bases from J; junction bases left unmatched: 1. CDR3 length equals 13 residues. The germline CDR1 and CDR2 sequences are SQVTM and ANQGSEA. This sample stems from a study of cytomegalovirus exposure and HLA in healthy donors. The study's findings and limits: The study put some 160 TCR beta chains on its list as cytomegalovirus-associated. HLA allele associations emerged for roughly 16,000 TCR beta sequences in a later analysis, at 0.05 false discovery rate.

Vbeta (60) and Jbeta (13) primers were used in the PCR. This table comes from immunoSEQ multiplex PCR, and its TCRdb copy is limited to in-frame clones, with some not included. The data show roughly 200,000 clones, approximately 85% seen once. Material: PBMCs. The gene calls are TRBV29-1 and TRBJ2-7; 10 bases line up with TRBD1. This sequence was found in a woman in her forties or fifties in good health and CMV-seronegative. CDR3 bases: TGCAGCGTTGAGGGACAGGGGACCTACGAGCAGTACTTC. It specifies CSVEGQGTYEQYF.